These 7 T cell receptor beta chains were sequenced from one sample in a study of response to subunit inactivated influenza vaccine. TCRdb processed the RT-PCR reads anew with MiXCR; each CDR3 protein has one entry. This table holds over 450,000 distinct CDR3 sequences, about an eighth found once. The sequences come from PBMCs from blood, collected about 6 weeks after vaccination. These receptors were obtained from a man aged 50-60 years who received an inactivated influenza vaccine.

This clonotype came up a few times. CDR3 sequence (DNA): TGTGCCAGCAGGGGACGCCGGGCCCAGAATAATTCACCCCTCCACTTT. Protein: CASRGRRAQNNSPLHF. The chain carries TRBV12-3 or TRBV12-4 and TRBJ1-6; D perhaps matches TRBD1 (5 bases). Trimming shortened V by 6 bases and J by 5 bases, and 17 bases separated the two germline ends. The CDR3 sequence is 16 residues long.

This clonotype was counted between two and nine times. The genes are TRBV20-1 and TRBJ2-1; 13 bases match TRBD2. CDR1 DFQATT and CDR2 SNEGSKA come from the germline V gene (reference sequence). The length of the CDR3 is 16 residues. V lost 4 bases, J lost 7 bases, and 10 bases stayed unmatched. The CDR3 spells CSAKGLAGHNRNEQFF. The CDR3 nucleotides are TGCAGTGCTAAGGGACTAGCGGGACATAACAGGAATGAGCAGTTCTTC.

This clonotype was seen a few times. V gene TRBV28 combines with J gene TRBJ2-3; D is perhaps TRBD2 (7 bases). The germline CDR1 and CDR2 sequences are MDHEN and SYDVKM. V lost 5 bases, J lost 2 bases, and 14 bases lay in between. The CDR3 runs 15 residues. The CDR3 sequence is CASSDRGANTDTQYF. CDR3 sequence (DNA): TGTGCCAGCAGTGATCGGGGGGCCAACACAGATACGCAGTATTTT.

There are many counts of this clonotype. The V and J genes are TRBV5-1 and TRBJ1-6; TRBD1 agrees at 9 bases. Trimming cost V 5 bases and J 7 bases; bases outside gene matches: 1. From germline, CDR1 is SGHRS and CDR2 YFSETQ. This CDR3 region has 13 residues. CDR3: CASRTGGNSPLHF. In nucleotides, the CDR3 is TGCGCCAGCAGGACAGGGGGAAATTCACCCCTCCACTTT.

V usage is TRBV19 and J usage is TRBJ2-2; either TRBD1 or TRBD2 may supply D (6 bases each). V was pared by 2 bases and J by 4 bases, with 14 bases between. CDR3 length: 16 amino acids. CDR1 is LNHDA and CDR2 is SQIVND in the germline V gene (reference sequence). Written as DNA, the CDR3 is TGTGCCAGTAGTATATCCCGGGGGCTACCCACCGGGGAGCTGTTTTTT. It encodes CASSISRGLPTGELFF.

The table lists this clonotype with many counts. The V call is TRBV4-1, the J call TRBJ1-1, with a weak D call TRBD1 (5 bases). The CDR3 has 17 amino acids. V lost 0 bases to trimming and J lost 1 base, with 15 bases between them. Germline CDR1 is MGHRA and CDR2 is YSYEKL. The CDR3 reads CASSQEGRGRTNTEAFF. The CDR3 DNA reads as TGCGCCAGCAGCCAAGAGGGCCGGGGACGGACGAACACTGAAGCTTTCTTT.

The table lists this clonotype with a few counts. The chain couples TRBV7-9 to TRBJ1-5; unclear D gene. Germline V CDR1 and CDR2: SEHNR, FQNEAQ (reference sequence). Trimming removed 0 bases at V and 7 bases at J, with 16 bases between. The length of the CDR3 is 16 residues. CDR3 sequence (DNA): TGTGCCAGCAGCTTAGCGATAGCCACGGGAGACCAGCCCCAGCATTTT. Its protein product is CASSLAIATGDQPQHF.